These 16 T cell receptor beta chains came from one sample sequenced in a study of T-cell reconstitution after alpha-beta-depleted transplantation in children. Unique molecular identifiers featured in how the TCRbeta library was prepared. TCRdb used MiXCR to reprocess the PCR reads, holding one entry per CDR3 protein. The profile covers about 510,000 distinct CDR3 sequences, with about 10% appearing a single time and around 13% taken by the ten largest. This sample comprised PBMCs, mostly from graft donor cells, obtained 180 days after TCRalphabeta/CD19-depleted stem cell transplant. Receptors were obtained from a female patient aged 2 to 10 who had a stem cell transplant for aplastic anemia, so the T cells may come from the graft donor.

The chain joins TRBV19 to TRBJ1-3; D unclear. Germline loops: CDR1 LNHDA, CDR2 SQIVND (reference sequence). Trimming stripped 9 bases from V and 0 bases from J, with 12 bases between. The CDR3 contains 14 residues. The DNA of the CDR3 is TGTGCCAGCCGAGACGGGAGCTCTGGAAACACCATATATTTT. Its protein is CASRDGSSGNTIYF. The full variable domain, with the rest looked up from reference TRBV19 and TRBJ1-3, is DGGITQSPKYLFRKEGQNVTLSCEQNLNHDAMYWYRQDPGQGLRLIYYSQIVNDFQKGDIAEGYSVSREKKESFPLTVTSAQKNPTAFYLCASRDGSSGNTIYFGEGSWLTVV.

This chain links TRBV21-1 with TRBJ2-7. TRBV21-1 is listed as a pseudogene. The length of the CDR3 is 13 residues. CDR3: CASSKQGSYEQYV. CDR3 nucleotide sequence: TGTGCCAGCAGCAAACAAGGCTCCTACGAGCAGTACGTC.

This clonotype appeared a few times. The gene calls are TRBV4-3 and TRBJ2-3; no reliable D call. The CDR3 totals 17 residues. Germline CDR1 is LGHNA and CDR2 is YSLEER. Trimming shortened V by 2 bases and J by 0 bases, and 15 bases separated the two germline ends. CDR3 in DNA: TGCGCCAGCAGCCAACGATTTGGTGCCTGGAGCACAGATACGCAGTATTTT. Amino acids: CASSQRFGAWSTDTQYF.

This clonotype was seen a few times. The genes are TRBV13 and TRBJ2-6; D uncertain. Germline V gene sequence: CDR1 PRHDT, CDR2 FYEKMQ (reference sequence). V shed 1 base and J shed 0 bases, with 4 bases lying between them. The CDR3 sequence is 15 residues long. CDR3 amino acids: CASSLDYSGANVLTF. In DNA form, the CDR3 reads TGTGCCAGCAGCTTAGACTACTCTGGGGCCAACGTCCTGACTTTC.

This clonotype was detected only a few times. The rearrangement links TRBV27 to TRBJ2-1, with no clear D. Germline CDR1 reads MNHEY; CDR2 reads SMNVEV (reference sequence). V was cut by 1 base and J by 0 bases, with 10 bases left in between. There are 16 residues in the CDR3. CDR3: CASSLFAVTSYNEQFF. CDR3 DNA sequence: TGTGCCAGCAGTTTATTTGCGGTGACCTCCTACAATGAGCAGTTCTTC.

This clonotype came up a few times. This rearrangement joins TRBV5-1 to TRBJ1-2, with a weak D call TRBD1 (6 bases). The germline V gene has CDR1 SGHRS and CDR2 YFSETQ. V was clipped by 5 bases and J by 4 bases, with 9 bases between them. The CDR3 loop spans 12 amino acids. The CDR3 sequence is CASRDRSYGYTF. CDR3 bases: TGCGCCAGCAGGGACAGATCCTATGGCTACACCTTC. Drawing the rest from reference TRBV5-1 and TRBJ1-2, the complete variable domain is KAGVTQTPRYLIKTRGQQVTLSCSPISGHRSVSWYQQTPGQGLQFLFEYFSETQRNKGNFPGRFSGRQFSNSRSEMNVSTLELGDSALYLCASRDRSYGYTFGSGTRLTVV.

This clonotype was seen more than once but under ten times. This sequence joins TRBV12-3 or TRBV12-4 and TRBJ1-5; 10 bases are a match to TRBD1. The CDR3 runs to 17 residues. V was clipped by 3 bases and J by 2 bases; unmatched bases: 7. The CDR3 region is CASSFSGTGAGNQPQHF. The CDR3 DNA sequence: TGTGCCAGCAGTTTTTCGGGGACAGGGGCAGGCAATCAGCCCCAGCATTTT.

The chain carries TRBV4-2 and TRBJ1-6; no reliable D call. The V end was cut by 0 bases, the J end by 0 bases, with 6 bases between. Germline CDR1 is LGHNA and CDR2 is YNFKEQ. The CDR3 sequence is 16 residues long. CDR3 DNA sequence: TGTGCCAGCAGCCAAGATCCGAGCTCCTATAATTCACCCCTCCACTTT. Its protein product is CASSQDPSSYNSPLHF.

The chain combines TRBV15 with TRBJ2-1; D unresolved. The CDR3 runs to 13 residues. The ends were cut back, 3 bases at V and 3 bases at J, with 6 bases in the middle. The germline CDR1 and CDR2 sequences are LNHNV and YYDKDF (reference sequence). The CDR3 coding sequence is TGTGCCACCAGCAGTTTAGACTACAATGAGCAGTTCTTC. It specifies CATSSLDYNEQFF.

The chain joins TRBV28 to TRBJ2-7, with 11 bases identical to TRBD2. V was pared by 6 bases and J by 7 bases, with 2 bases of the junction left unmatched. Germline V gives CDR1 MDHEN, CDR2 SYDVKM. This CDR3 is built from 12 residues. The CDR3 nucleotides are TGTGCCAGCAGAAGACTAGCGGGAGAGCAGTACGTC. It specifies CASRRLAGEQYV.

This chain links TRBV28 with TRBJ2-1; the D gene is possibly TRBD2 (6 bases). CDR1 and CDR2 from the germline V gene are MDHEN and SYDVKM. V was shortened by 8 bases and J by 0 bases, with 23 bases between the two germline ends. The CDR3 totals 18 residues. This CDR3 reads CASLPGGAGPSSYNEQFF. The CDR3 coding sequence is TGTGCCAGCCTCCCCGGGGGAGCAGGGCCTAGCTCCTACAATGAGCAGTTCTTC. The full variable domain, with the rest looked up from reference TRBV28 and TRBJ2-1, is DVKVTQSSRYLVKRTGEKVFLECVQDMDHENMFWYRQDPGLGLRLIYFSYDVKMKEKGDIPEGYSVSREKKERFSLILESASTNQTSMYLCASLPGGAGPSSYNEQFFGPGTRLTVL.

This clonotype has only a few counts. This chain uses TRBV7-6 with TRBJ2-3; perhaps TRBD1 as D (6 bases). The V end was cut by 4 bases, the J end by 3 bases, with 14 bases between. The CDR3 contains 15 residues. From germline, CDR1 is SGHVS and CDR2 FNYEAQ. CDR3 loop: CASSSGTRETDTQYF. The CDR3 nucleotides are TGTGCCAGCAGCTCCGGGACAAGAGAGACAGATACGCAGTATTTT.

This clonotype was seen only a few times. The rearrangement links TRBV7-8 to TRBJ1-5; D is perhaps TRBD1 (5 bases). V gave up 5 bases and J gave up 7 bases, with 12 bases separating them. Per germline, CDR1 SGHVS and CDR2 FQNEAQ. This CDR3 has 13 amino acids. CDR3 coding DNA: TGTGCCAGCAGCGCGCAGGGAGAACAGCCCCAGCATTTT. Its translation is CASSAQGEQPQHF.

This clonotype has a count of ten or more. The chain joins TRBV6-1 to TRBJ1-2; D perhaps matches TRBD1 (6 bases). The CDR3 spans 15 residues. With 5 bases removed from V and 2 bases from J, the gap between germline ends came to 15 bases. Germline V lookup: CDR1 MNHNS, CDR2 SASEGT. CDR3 residues: CASSPPGDNNYGYTF. In nucleotides, the CDR3 is TGTGCCAGCAGTCCACCCGGGGACAACAACTATGGCTACACCTTC.

The V call is TRBV12-3 or TRBV12-4, the J call TRBJ2-5; a weak D match, TRBD1 (6 bases). V was shortened by 5 bases and J by 2 bases, with 21 bases between the two germline ends. The CDR3 has 17 residues. This CDR3 is CASSQNYREGPQETQYF. For the CDR3, the DNA is TGTGCCAGCAGTCAAAACTACAGGGAAGGACCGCAAGAGACCCAGTACTTC.

This clonotype was seen more than once but under ten times. The rearrangement uses TRBV10-3 and TRBJ2-7; TRBD1 matches at 7 bases. Germline lookup yields CDR1 ENHRY and CDR2 SYGVKD. J lost 1 base, V lost 2 bases, and 5 bases had no gene match. The CDR3 is made up of 15 amino acids. CDR3 nucleotides: TGTGCCATCAGTGAGATCAACAGGGGTTCCTACGAGCAGTACTTC. Protein sequence: CAISEINRGSYEQYF.